This TCR beta chain was recovered during a study of cytomegalovirus exposure and HLA in healthy donors. Broader study findings: A subsequent analysis found that TCR clusters from the first cohort also tended to co-occur in the 120 or so validation repertoires, with under 95% of cluster scores above 0.

The CDR3 length is 16 residues. V was cut by 1 base and J by 0 bases, with 13 bases left in between. Germline-derived CDR1 and CDR2 are SGHRS and YFSETQ. TCRdb keeps only in-frame clones here, not all; method: immunoSEQ multiplex PCR. The table has roughly 150,000 clones, less than 90% seen once. Concerning this clone: Its specificity is not known.

The chain carries TRBV5-1 and TRBJ1-2; D unresolved. The sequencing sample was made of PBMCs. The receptor's source is a woman under 30 in good health and CMV-seronegative. CDR3 nucleotides: TGCGCCAGCAGCTTGACAGTCCCATCCCCTAACTATGGCTACACCTTC. Translated: CASSLTVPSPNYGYTF. Based on the CDR3 plus reference TRBV5-1 and TRBJ1-2, the full variable domain is KAGVTQTPRYLIKTRGQQVTLSCSPISGHRSVSWYQQTPGQGLQFLFEYFSETQRNKGNFPGRFSGRQFSNSRSEMNVSTLELGDSALYLCASSLTVPSPNYGYTFGSGTRLTVV.